This T cell receptor (beta chain) was documented in a study of blood T cell repertoires in COVID-19. Across the whole study: Some COVID-19 samples were acute and others convalescent; all came from the United States, Italy and Spain.

CDR1 and CDR2 from the germline V gene are SGDLS and YYNGEE. CDR3 size: 17 residues. V shed 7 bases and J 7 bases; nucleotides not matched to a gene: 21. Study members were between about 18 and 95 years old and lived in approximately 25 US regions. Cohort allocation depended upon clinical history that participants reported. Sequencing used immunoSEQ multiplex PCR; TCRdb keeps in-frame clones, though not all of them. The sample includes a few hundred thousand clones, roughly 87% seen only once; the top ten take almost 3%. Sequenced input: PBMCs or T cells enriched from blood (not recorded which). This clonotype originated in a woman aged 25 to 39 who had recovered from COVID-19. V and J are TRBV9 and TRBJ1-2; the match to TRBD1 covers 8 bases. The CDR3 spells CASGLGAGGTRTGGYTF. CDR3 nucleotides: TGTGCCAGCGGTCTGGGGGCAGGGGGCACCCGGACGGGTGGCTACACCTTC.